The 13 T cell receptor beta chains below were found in one sample sequenced in a study of blood T cell repertoires in COVID-19. TCRdb keeps only in-frame clones here, not all; method: immunoSEQ multiplex PCR. The data show 200,000 to 300,000 clones, about nine tenths seen once. Material for sequencing was PBMCs or T cells enriched from blood (not recorded which). These receptor sequences come from a man aged 40-50 years who had recovered from COVID-19.

Note on this clone: One end of the junction varies from germline; a read error may be responsible. The identical CDR3 is also encoded by other nucleotide sequences in the sample. The V call is TRBV19, the J call TRBJ2-5; D possibly corresponds to TRBD1 (5 bases). The CDR3 runs to 12 residues. Germline lookup yields CDR1 LNHDA and CDR2 SQIVND (reference sequence). The CDR3 spells CASSLGQETQYF. The CDR3 DNA reads as TGTGCCAGTAGTTTAGGACAAGAAACCCAGTACTTC.

This chain uses TRBV18 with TRBJ1-4; D is undetermined. Germline CDR1 KGHSH, CDR2 LQKENI. With 2 bases removed from V and 4 bases from J, the gap between germline ends came to 8 bases. The CDR3 runs to 14 residues. The CDR3 is CASSPGTVNEKLFF. CDR3 DNA sequence: TGTGCCAGCTCACCAGGAACAGTTAATGAAAAACTGTTTTTT.

V is TRBV28 and J is TRBJ1-1, with 10 bases aligning to TRBD1. Trimming cost V 2 bases and J 1 base; bases outside gene matches: 7. The CDR3 extends over 17 amino acids. From germline, CDR1 is MDHEN and CDR2 SYDVKM. The DNA for the CDR3 is TGTGCCAGCAGTTTACCGCGACAGGGGGCCAAGAACACTGAAGCTTTCTTT. Its translation: CASSLPRQGAKNTEAFF.

The sample holds a few counts of this clone. This chain connects TRBV20-1 to TRBJ2-3; 9 bases are a match to TRBD1. This CDR3 spans 14 amino acids. After removal of 3 bases from V and 5 bases from J, the junction contained 6 bases not matched to a gene. CDR1 and CDR2 from the germline V gene are DFQATT and SNEGSKA (reference sequence). This CDR3 reads CSASSGQGLDTQYF. Here the CDR3 DNA reads TGCAGTGCTAGTTCGGGACAGGGATTAGATACGCAGTATTTT.

The chain links TRBV18 to TRBJ1-4, with 7 nucleotides matching TRBD1. The V gene end was trimmed by 3 bases and the J gene end by 1 base; junction bases not matched to a gene: 5. The CDR3 contains 16 residues. Germline assignment: CDR1 KGHSH and CDR2 LQKENI. CDR3 sequence reads: CASSPGSGGTNEKLFF. For the CDR3, the DNA is TGTGCCAGCTCACCTGGTTCAGGGGGAACTAATGAAAAACTGTTTTTT.

This clone has only one observation. The chain recombines TRBV5-4 with TRBJ1-2, with TRBD1 identical over 7 bases. The V and J ends lost 5 bases and 7 bases, in that order; junction bases with no gene match: 14. Germline V gene data show CDR1 as SGHNT and CDR2 as YYREEE (reference sequence). The CDR3 length is 15 residues. The CDR3 DNA reads TGTGCCAGCAGATTTACAGGGGAAGGGAGCTTTGGCTACACCTTC. Protein product: CASRFTGEGSFGYTF.

The chain has TRBV10-3 and TRBJ2-3, with D possibly matching TRBD2 (6 bases). Germline CDR1 ENHRY, CDR2 SYGVKD. Trimming removed 3 bases from V and 0 bases from J, with 10 bases in between. CDR3 length: 15 residues. The CDR3, as DNA: TGTGCCATCAGTGATGCGGCGGGGAGCACAGATACGCAGTATTTT. Amino acids: CAISDAAGSTDTQYF.

The V call is TRBV19, the J call TRBJ1-4; D ambiguous. V dropped 6 bases and J dropped 8 bases, with 16 bases sitting between them. The germline gives CDR1 LNHDA, CDR2 SQIVND (reference sequence). CDR3 length equals 14 residues. This CDR3 is CASSFGSSFEKLFF. The DNA for the CDR3 is TGTGCCAGTAGCTTCGGGTCTTCTTTCGAAAAACTGTTTTTT.

The chain joins TRBV9 to TRBJ2-7; 12 bases agree with TRBD2. Unmatched junction bases numbered 17, after V lost 3 bases and J lost 4 bases. This CDR3 region has 19 residues. CDR1 is SGDLS, CDR2 YYNGEE, per germline. CDR3 protein: CASSEGGTVTSGRQYEQYF. DNA of the CDR3: TGTGCCAGCAGCGAAGGGGGGACGGTTACTAGCGGGAGGCAATACGAGCAGTACTTC.

This chain connects TRBV7-8 to TRBJ1-2; TRBD1 aligns across 8 bases. Germline CDR1 SGHVS, CDR2 FQNEAQ. Trimming removed 5 bases from V and 5 bases from J; junction bases left unmatched: 10. This CDR3 comprises 15 residues. The CDR3 sequence: CASSLEGTGFYGYTF. The CDR3, as DNA: TGTGCCAGCAGCCTCGAAGGGACAGGCTTTTATGGCTACACCTTC. The complete variable domain, with remaining parts taken from reference TRBV7-8 and TRBJ1-2, reads GAGVSQSPRYKVAKRGQDVALRCDPISGHVSLFWYQQALGQGPEFLTYFQNEAQLDKSGLPSDRFFAERPEGSVSTLKIQRTQQEDSAVYLCASSLEGTGFYGYTFGSGTRLTVV.

V is TRBV19 and J is TRBJ2-3; 11 bases map to TRBD2. Germline assignment: CDR1 LNHDA and CDR2 SQIVND (reference sequence). With V trimmed by 4 bases and J by 4 bases, 4 bases remained unmatched. This CDR3 has 15 amino acids. The CDR3 coding sequence is TGTGCCAGTAGTACCCTAGCGGGAGGACCAGATACGCAGTATTTT. This codes for CASSTLAGGPDTQYF.

V gene TRBV7-2 combines with J gene TRBJ1-2; D call uncertain. Per the germline V gene, CDR1 is SGHTA and CDR2 is FQGNSA. CDR3 length: 14 residues. V lost 3 bases, J lost 4 bases, and 12 bases lay in between. The CDR3 loop reads CASSFPMEGYGYTF. The CDR3 coding sequence is TGTGCCAGCAGCTTCCCAATGGAGGGCTATGGCTACACCTTC.

The chain links TRBV6-1 to TRBJ2-1; D uncertain. Germline CDR1 reads MNHNS; CDR2 reads SASEGT. V lost 3 bases and J 8 bases, leaving 14 bases between the germline ends. The CDR3 has 14 amino acids. The CDR3, as DNA: TGTGCCAGCAGTGATTGGAGTGGCCGGGATGAGCAGTTCTTC. It specifies CASSDWSGRDEQFF.